This T cell receptor beta chain was found in a study of blood T cell repertoires in COVID-19. The wider study: Both acute and convalescent COVID-19 samples were obtained from the United States, Italy and Spain. PBMCs, B-cell-depleted T cells, or T cells were the source of the cDNA or gDNA that made up the material.

From germline, CDR1 is LNHDA and CDR2 SQIVND (reference sequence). The V end was cut by 3 bases, the J end by 10 bases, with 18 bases between. CDR3 size: 14 residues. How the authors handled the data: Estimated nucleated cell counts came from reference gene primer amplification. Generated by immunoSEQ multiplex PCR, the TCRdb table keeps only in-frame clones and is missing some. V and J calls and clone size are given by that table; D and trimming were obtained from the DNA. The table has approximately 170,000 clones, 70% to 90% seen once. The rearrangement links TRBV19 to TRBJ1-1; maybe TRBD1 (5 bases). Sequencing was performed on peripheral blood. This receptor was identified in a woman in her seventies with acute or convalescent COVID-19. This chain's CDR3 is CASSIPGAGRRAFF. The CDR3 nucleotides are TGTGCCAGTAGTATTCCCGGAGCGGGGCGGAGAGCTTTCTTT.